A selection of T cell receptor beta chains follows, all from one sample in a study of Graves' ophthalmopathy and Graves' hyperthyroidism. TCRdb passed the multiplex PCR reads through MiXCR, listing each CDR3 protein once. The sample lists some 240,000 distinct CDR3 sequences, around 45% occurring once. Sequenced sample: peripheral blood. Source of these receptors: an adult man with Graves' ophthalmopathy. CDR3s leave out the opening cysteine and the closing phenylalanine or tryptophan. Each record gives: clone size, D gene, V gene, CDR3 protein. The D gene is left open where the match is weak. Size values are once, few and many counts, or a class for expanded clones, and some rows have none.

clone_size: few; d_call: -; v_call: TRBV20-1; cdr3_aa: SARDEDTLYEQY
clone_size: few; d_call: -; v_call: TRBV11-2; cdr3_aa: ADSEDSVRGELF
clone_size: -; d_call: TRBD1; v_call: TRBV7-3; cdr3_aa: ASSRDRGREVDGYT
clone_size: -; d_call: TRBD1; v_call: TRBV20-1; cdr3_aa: SARPLTQGNEKLF
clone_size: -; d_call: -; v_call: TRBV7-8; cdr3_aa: ASSPTGHEGEKLF
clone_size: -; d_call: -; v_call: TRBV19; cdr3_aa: ASSMGGLNSPLH
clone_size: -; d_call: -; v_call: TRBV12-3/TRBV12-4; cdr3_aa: ASIPFRDQPEDTEAF
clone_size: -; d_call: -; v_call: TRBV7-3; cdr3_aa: ASSSMRGGEQY
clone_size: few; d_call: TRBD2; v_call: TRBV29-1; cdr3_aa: SVLPTSGSYEQY
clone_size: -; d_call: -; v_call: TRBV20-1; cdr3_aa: SARLQGDQTQY
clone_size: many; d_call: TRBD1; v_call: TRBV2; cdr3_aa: ASSPFGTGNSNQPQH
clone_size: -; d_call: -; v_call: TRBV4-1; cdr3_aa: ASSQVDRDTEAF
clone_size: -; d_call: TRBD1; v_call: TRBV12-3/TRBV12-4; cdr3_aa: ASSTTGTNQPQH
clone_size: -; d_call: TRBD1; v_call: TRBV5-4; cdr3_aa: ASNFDYRGDAF
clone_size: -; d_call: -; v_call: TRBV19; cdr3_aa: ASSMSSTNEKLF
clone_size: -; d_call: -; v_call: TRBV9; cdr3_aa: ASSVDGLSGNTIY
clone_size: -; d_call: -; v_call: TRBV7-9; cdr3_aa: ASSPYNRDSPLH
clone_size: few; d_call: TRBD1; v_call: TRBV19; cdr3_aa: ASSPQQGSGYT
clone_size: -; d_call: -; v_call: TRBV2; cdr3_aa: ASSASGSQGYT
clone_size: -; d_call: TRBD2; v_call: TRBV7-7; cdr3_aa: ASSLGGVSDTQY
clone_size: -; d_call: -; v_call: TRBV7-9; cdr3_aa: ASSLPGSGNTIY
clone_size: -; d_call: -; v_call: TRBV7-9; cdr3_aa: ASSLAAAANQPQH
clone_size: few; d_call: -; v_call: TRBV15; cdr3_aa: ATSRDGTPYEQY
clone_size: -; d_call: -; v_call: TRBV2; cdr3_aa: ASSYAVENQPQH
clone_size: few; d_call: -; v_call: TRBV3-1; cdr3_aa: ASNKRGDRDEKLF
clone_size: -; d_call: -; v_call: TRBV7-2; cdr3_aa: ASSLDTRETQY